The 19 T cell receptor beta chains below come from one sample, sequenced in a study of cytomegalovirus exposure and HLA in healthy donors. PCR primers comprised 60 Vbeta and 13 Jbeta primers. Assay: immunoSEQ multiplex PCR; the TCRdb copy retains only in-frame clones and omits some. The sample carries fewer than 250,000 clones, about 80% recorded once. Material: PBMCs. The receptors come from a woman aged 45-59 years in good health and CMV-seropositive.

This chain links TRBV4-2 with TRBJ2-5; TRBD2 is a possible D gene (7 bases). Germline V lookup: CDR1 LGHNA, CDR2 YNFKEQ. The germline V and J ends were trimmed by 1 base and 5 bases, with 11 bases remaining between them. The CDR3 loop spans 14 amino acids. CDR3 coding DNA: TGTGCCAGCAGCCAAGCGGGGGGCCGGGAGACCCAGTACTTC. Protein sequence: CASSQAGGRETQYF.

Notes on this clone: The conserved phenylalanine or tryptophan is not found at the CDR3 terminus, so this likely reflects a read error. The chain carries TRBV28 and TRBJ2-7; D uncertain. Germline lookup yields CDR1 MDHEN and CDR2 SYDVKM. The CDR3 runs to 11 residues. V lost 8 bases, J lost 3 bases, and 8 bases lay in between. CDR3 DNA: TGTGCCAGCGGGTCCAACTACGAGCAGTACCTC. The encoded protein is CASGSNYEQYL.

The chain couples TRBV4-1 to TRBJ2-2; D perhaps matches TRBD1 (5 bases). The V and J ends lost 4 bases and 4 bases respectively, with 7 bases between them. Germline V CDR1 and CDR2: MGHRA, YSYEKL. This CDR3 has 13 amino acids. This CDR3 reads CASSPQGTGELFF. The CDR3 DNA reads as TGCGCCAGCAGCCCCCAGGGCACCGGGGAGCTGTTTTTT.

This chain uses TRBV28 with TRBJ2-7; 9 bases align to TRBD2. The CDR3 has 13 amino acids. V shed 3 bases and J 4 bases; nucleotides not matched to a gene: 1. Germline V gene sequence: CDR1 MDHEN, CDR2 SYDVKM. CDR3 sequence (DNA): TGTGCCAGCAGTTTGGGACTAGCTTACGAGCAGTACTTC. It yields the protein CASSLGLAYEQYF.

V is TRBV30 and J is TRBJ1-1; TRBD1 matches at 11 bases. Trimming took 2 bases from V and 5 from J; bases not matched to a gene: 7. CDR3 length equals 15 residues. CDR1 and CDR2 (germline): GTSNPN, SVGIG (reference sequence). CDR3 sequence: CAWSTLDRGRTEAFF. The CDR3 DNA follows: TGTGCCTGGAGTACTCTGGACAGGGGGCGGACTGAAGCTTTCTTT.

In this sample, this clone turned up a few times. The genes are TRBV6-1 and TRBJ2-1; 8 nucleotides line up with TRBD1. The V gene end was trimmed by 3 bases and the J gene end by 0 bases; junction bases not matched to a gene: 4. Germline assignment: CDR1 MNHNS and CDR2 SASEGT. There are 16 residues in the CDR3. The CDR3 here is CASSDMGTGSYNEQFF. The CDR3 bases are TGTGCCAGCAGTGACATGGGGACAGGCTCCTACAATGAGCAGTTCTTC.

The chain couples TRBV2 to TRBJ2-3; the D is unclear. The germline V gene has CDR1 SNHLY and CDR2 FYNNEI. The CDR3 runs to 16 residues. Between the trimmed V and J ends, which lost 5 bases and 1 base, there was a span of 16 bases. The CDR3 spells CASSLEPGLRTDTQYF. Here the CDR3 DNA reads TGTGCCAGCAGTCTAGAGCCCGGTTTGCGCACAGATACGCAGTATTTT.

J is TRBJ2-7 and V is TRBV27; TRBD1 aligns across 7 bases. V shed 3 bases, J shed 0 bases, and the junction held 5 bases outside the gene matches. CDR1 MNHEY and CDR2 SMNVEV come from the germline V gene (reference sequence). The CDR3 covers 15 residues. The CDR3, as DNA: TGTGCCAGCAGTTTGACAGGGATGAGCTCCTACGAGCAGTACTTC. Protein product: CASSLTGMSSYEQYF.

A few counts support this clone. The chain recombines TRBV5-5 with TRBJ1-1, with 7 bases fitting TRBD1. V trimming: 5 bases; J trimming: 2 bases; junction bases outside the gene matches: 6. Germline CDR1 is SGHKS and CDR2 is YYEKEE (reference sequence). CDR3 length equals 14 residues. Written as DNA, the CDR3 is TGTGCCAGCAGTTTTCGACAGGGAAACACTGAAGCTTTCTTT. Translation gives CASSFRQGNTEAFF.

This chain joins TRBV30 and TRBJ1-4; D possibly corresponds to TRBD1 (5 bases). Germline CDR1 GTSNPN, CDR2 SVGIG (reference sequence). The CDR3 is 17 residues long. Trimming removed 5 bases at V and 3 bases at J, with 22 bases between. CDR3 amino acids: CAWATFPDSFANEKLFF. Here the CDR3 DNA reads TGTGCCTGGGCAACCTTCCCTGACAGCTTTGCTAATGAAAAACTGTTTTTT.

The J gene is TRBJ2-7, the V gene TRBV15, with D possibly matching TRBD2 (6 bases). The CDR3 contains 12 residues. Trimming removed 3 bases at V and 3 bases at J, with 6 bases between. Germline V gene data show CDR1 as LNHNV and CDR2 as YYDKDF (reference sequence). CDR3 in amino acids: CATSRGGYEQYF. The CDR3 DNA sequence: TGTGCCACCAGCAGGGGGGGCTACGAGCAGTACTTC.

The rearrangement joins TRBV9 to TRBJ1-1, with a tentative D call TRBD1 (6 bases). The V gene lost 0 bases and the J gene lost 0 bases, with 12 bases spanning the gap. Germline V gene sequence: CDR1 SGDLS, CDR2 YYNGEE. The CDR3 length is 16 residues. CDR3 loop: CASSVDGGRMNTEAFF. The DNA of the CDR3 is TGTGCCAGCAGCGTAGATGGGGGCAGGATGAACACTGAAGCTTTCTTT.

J is TRBJ2-7 and V is TRBV7-3; 8 bases are a match to TRBD1. V lost 6 bases and J lost 8; bases outside the gene matches: 6. The CDR3 has 12 amino acids. From germline, CDR1 is SGHTA and CDR2 FQGTGA. This chain's CDR3 is CASRAGTGKQYF. The CDR3 DNA follows: TGTGCCAGCAGGGCCGGGACAGGCAAGCAGTACTTC.

The J gene is TRBJ2-1, the V gene TRBV5-1; tentatively, D is TRBD2 (5 bases). Germline assignment: CDR1 SGHRS and CDR2 YFSETQ. V was shortened by 0 bases and J by 8 bases, with 18 bases between the two germline ends. The CDR3 consists of 16 residues. CDR3 sequence reads: CASSLEFSLNGDEQFF. The CDR3 nucleotides read TGCGCCAGCAGCTTGGAATTTAGCCTAAACGGGGATGAGCAGTTCTTC.

As DNA, the CDR3 is TGCGCCAGCAGCCTGAATCCGGGACAGGGTTCCGGGGAGCTGTTTTTT. Protein product: CASSLNPGQGSGELFF. The rearrangement uses TRBV5-1 and TRBJ2-2; 9 nucleotides align to TRBD1. Germline V lookup: CDR1 SGHRS, CDR2 YFSETQ. J gave up 6 bases and V 4 bases, and 10 bases lay outside the gene matches. This CDR3 has 16 amino acids.

The chain employs TRBV28 and TRBJ1-1; D is unclear. The CDR3 has 15 residues. The germline gives CDR1 MDHEN, CDR2 SYDVKM. Deletions cut 2 bases from V and 4 bases from J, with 14 bases between. The CDR3 bases are TGTGCCAGCAGTTTAAGACTTTGGGAGGCCACTGAAGCTTTCTTT. Protein: CASSLRLWEATEAFF.

The V gene is TRBV11-1, the J gene TRBJ1-6, with 9 nucleotides matching TRBD1. The length of the CDR3 is 15 residues. Germline V CDR1 and CDR2: SGHAT, FQDESV (reference sequence). The V and J ends lost 1 base and 6 bases, in that order; junction bases with no gene match: 1. The CDR3 loop reads CASSLEGQGNSPLHF. CDR3 bases: TGTGCCAGCAGCTTAGAGGGACAGGGTAATTCACCCCTCCACTTT.

This clone was picked up a small number of times. The rearrangement uses TRBV5-1 and TRBJ1-2, with 10 nucleotides matching TRBD1. The V segment lost 0 bases and the J segment 2 bases; nucleotides outside the gene matches: 4. Germline CDR1 and CDR2: SGHRS and YFSETQ. The CDR3 extends over 16 amino acids. In nucleotides, the CDR3 is TGCGCCAGCAGCTTGGGGGACAGGGGACCCAACTATGGCTACACCTTC. Encoded protein: CASSLGDRGPNYGYTF.

The CDR3: CASKRGRDTEAFF. In DNA, the CDR3 is TGTGCCAGCAAAAGGGGGCGGGACACTGAAGCTTTCTTT. The chain uses TRBV7-2 and TRBJ1-1; 7 bases fit TRBD1. Germline CDR1 is SGHTA and CDR2 is FQGNSA. This CDR3 comprises 13 residues. With V trimmed by 7 bases and J by 3 bases, 5 bases remained unmatched.